The 19 T cell receptor beta chains presented below share a single source sample, sequenced in a study of response to subunit inactivated influenza vaccine. TCRdb fed the RT-PCR reads into MiXCR, producing one record per CDR3 protein. The table shows 450,000 to 550,000 distinct CDR3 sequences, with 25% occurring only once. This specimen was CD4+ T cells sorted from PBMCs, taken roughly 5 days after vaccination. The receptors were sampled from a man between 50 and 59 years old who received an inactivated influenza vaccine.

V gene TRBV15 combines with J gene TRBJ1-5; 7 bases fit TRBD1. V trimming: 4 bases; J trimming: 1 base; junction bases outside the gene matches: 7. Germline lookup yields CDR1 LNHNV and CDR2 YYDKDF (reference sequence). The CDR3 loop spans 16 amino acids. The CDR3 DNA reads TGTGCCACCAGCACCGACAGGGCATTAAGCAATCAGCCCCAGCATTTT. Its translation: CATSTDRALSNQPQHF.

The chain employs TRBV5-4 and TRBJ2-3; 10 bases line up with TRBD1. V dropped 0 bases and J dropped 2; count of bases not matched to a gene: 3. CDR3 length: 16 residues. In germline, CDR1 is SGHNT, CDR2 YYREEE (reference sequence). The CDR3, as DNA: TGTGCCAGCAGCTTGGGGGGACAGGGGAACACAGATACGCAGTATTTT. It encodes CASSLGGQGNTDTQYF.

The rearrangement links TRBV6-1 to TRBJ1-1, with D hard to call. Germline V gene lookup returns CDR1 MNHNS and CDR2 SASEGT. The CDR3 sequence is 14 residues long. V lost 6 bases and J lost 0, with 11 bases in between. The CDR3 coding sequence is TGTGCCAGCAGGCCCGTCATCATGAACACTGAAGCTTTCTTT. Its protein product is CASRPVIMNTEAFF.

This clonotype was recorded only once. The chain employs TRBV3-1 and TRBJ1-1, with D uncertain. Germline lookup yields CDR1 LGHDT and CDR2 YNNKEL (reference sequence). The CDR3 covers 15 residues. V lost 10 bases and J lost 4, with 22 bases in between. The CDR3 nucleotides are TGTGCCACCACCCAAGTCAGGCGGCTTGGCACTGAAGCTTTCTTT. It codes for CATTQVRRLGTEAFF.

This clonotype was counted between two and nine times. The V call is TRBV6-5, the J call TRBJ2-7; 11 positions match TRBD2. V lost 3 bases to trimming and J lost 4 bases; unmatched junction nucleotides: 5. This CDR3 spans 15 amino acids. Per the germline V gene, CDR1 is MNHEY and CDR2 is SVGAGI. CDR3 coding DNA: TGTGCCAGCAGTTATTCACTAGCGGGAGTTTACGAGCAGTACTTC. The encoded protein is CASSYSLAGVYEQYF.

The chain combines TRBV7-2 with TRBJ2-6, with D possibly being TRBD1 (5 bases). The CDR3 sequence is 14 residues long. Trimming took 1 base from V and 8 from J, leaving 9 bases between them. The germline CDR1 and CDR2 sequences are SGHTA and FQGNSA. The CDR3 DNA reads TGTGCCAGCAGCTTAGATACAGGCACCAACGTCCTGACTTTC. Translating gives CASSLDTGTNVLTF.

A few counts support this clonotype. V and J are TRBV6-2 or TRBV6-3 and TRBJ2-2; D is undetermined. The CDR3 covers 16 residues. V was trimmed by 2 bases and J by 5 bases, leaving 15 bases between them. Germline loops: CDR1 MNHEY, CDR2 SVGEGT. CDR3 nucleotides: TGTGCCAGCAGTTACCCCAGGACCTTCGGGACCGGGGAGCTGTTTTTT. Residues: CASSYPRTFGTGELFF.

This clonotype was detected only a few times. V is TRBV6-1 and J is TRBJ2-1, with D hard to call. Trimming stripped 6 bases from V and 2 bases from J, with 11 bases between. This CDR3 has 14 amino acids. Germline CDR1 reads MNHNS; CDR2 reads SASEGT. CDR3 DNA sequence: TGTGCCAGCAGGAAGAGGTTCACCTACAATGAGCAGTTCTTC. Amino acids: CASRKRFTYNEQFF.

This clonotype was observed a few times. This rearrangement joins TRBV11-2 to TRBJ2-7, with D possibly matching TRBD1 (7 bases). V gave up 5 bases and J gave up 10 bases, with 24 bases separating them. The CDR3 is 15 residues long. Germline CDR1 reads SGHAT; CDR2 reads FQNNGV. This chain's CDR3 is CASSQGGWDITLQYF. The DNA of the CDR3 is TGTGCCAGCAGCCAGGGGGGCTGGGACATCACCCTACAGTACTTC.

This sequence joins TRBV24-1 and TRBJ2-5; no definite D call. V was pared by 4 bases and J by 3 bases, with 2 bases between. Germline V gives CDR1 KGHDR, CDR2 SFDVKD. CDR3 size: 11 residues. The CDR3 bases are TGTGCCACCAGTGAAGAAGAGACCCAGTACTTC. Protein product: CATSEEETQYF.

The genes are TRBV29-1 and TRBJ2-7; D perhaps matches TRBD2 (5 bases). The CDR3 has 13 residues. V lost 4 bases, J lost 5 bases, and 15 bases lay in between. The germline V gene encodes CDR1 SQVTM and CDR2 ANQGSEA. CDR3 region: CSVATRATDEQYF. For the CDR3, the DNA is TGCAGCGTTGCCACTAGGGCCACGGACGAGCAGTACTTC.

This clonotype was counted only a few times. This chain links TRBV6-1 with TRBJ2-1; D gene unclear. V lost 8 bases and J lost 3, with 23 bases in between. Germline values: CDR1 MNHNS, CDR2 SASEGT. CDR3 length equals 17 residues. CDR3 loop: CASGPSSRRVIYNEQFF. The CDR3 DNA reads as TGTGCCAGCGGGCCGAGCTCGCGGCGCGTGATCTACAATGAGCAGTTCTTC.

V and J are TRBV12-3 or TRBV12-4 and TRBJ1-3, with D uncertain. V was shortened by 5 bases and J by 0 bases, with 8 bases between the two germline ends. The CDR3 length is 14 residues. This CDR3 is CASSLQDSGNTIYF. The CDR3 nucleotides are TGTGCCAGCAGTCTCCAGGACTCTGGAAACACCATATATTTT.

Ten or more counts support this clonotype. CDR3 sequence: CASSLSVTQYF. The CDR3 bases are TGTGCCAGCAGCTTATCAGTTACGCAGTATTTT. The rearrangement uses TRBV5-6 and TRBJ2-3; D gene ambiguous. This CDR3 is 11 amino acids long. With 2 bases removed from V and 8 bases from J, the gap between germline ends came to 6 bases. Germline V gives CDR1 SGHDT, CDR2 YYEEEE. The complete variable domain, with remaining parts taken from reference TRBV5-6 and TRBJ2-3, reads DAGVTQSPTHLIKTRGQQVTLRCSPKSGHDTVSWYQQALGQGPQFIFQYYEEEERQRGNFPDRFSGHQFPNYSSELNVNALLLGDSALYLCASSLSVTQYFGPGTRLTVL.

The chain uses TRBV5-1 and TRBJ1-1; 9 positions agree with TRBD1. The CDR3 runs 12 residues. V lost 5 bases, J lost 11 bases, and 7 bases stayed unmatched. Per the germline V gene, CDR1 is SGHRS and CDR2 is YFSETQ. CDR3 sequence (DNA): TGCGCCAGCAGTACCGACAGGGGGACGGCTTTCTTT. This sequence encodes CASSTDRGTAFF.

This clonotype was picked up many times. The V gene is TRBV12-3 or TRBV12-4, the J gene TRBJ2-1; TRBD2 aligns across 13 bases. V lost 6 bases, J lost 9 bases, and 14 bases stayed unmatched. The CDR3 is made up of 17 amino acids. The CDR3 protein is CASSRRTSGSRWGEQFF. The CDR3 coding sequence is TGTGCCAGCAGCCGACGGACTAGCGGGAGCCGGTGGGGTGAGCAGTTCTTC.

The chain uses TRBV12-3 or TRBV12-4 and TRBJ2-2; 11 nucleotides agree with TRBD2. V shed 3 bases and J 7 bases; nucleotides not matched to a gene: 13. There are 18 residues in the CDR3. The chain's CDR3 is CASSFPSGSLAGDGELFF. The CDR3 DNA follows: TGTGCCAGCAGTTTTCCCTCGGGGTCACTAGCGGGAGACGGGGAGCTGTTTTTT.

The chain links TRBV5-1 to TRBJ2-1; 8 nucleotides agree with TRBD1. CDR1 SGHRS and CDR2 YFSETQ come from the germline V gene. The CDR3 loop spans 15 amino acids. V trimming: 0 bases; J trimming: 5 bases; junction bases outside the gene matches: 4. The CDR3 nucleotides are TGCGCCAGCAGCTTGGGTAGGGACAGGCACAATGAGCAGTTCTTC. Residues: CASSLGRDRHNEQFF. The full variable domain, rest sourced from reference TRBV5-1 and TRBJ2-1, is KAGVTQTPRYLIKTRGQQVTLSCSPISGHRSVSWYQQTPGQGLQFLFEYFSETQRNKGNFPGRFSGRQFSNSRSEMNVSTLELGDSALYLCASSLGRDRHNEQFFGPGTRLTVL.

The genes are TRBV19 and TRBJ2-1, with TRBD2 as a possible D gene (5 bases). Trimming took 0 bases from V and 0 from J, leaving 9 bases between them. There are 16 residues in the CDR3. Germline assignment: CDR1 LNHDA and CDR2 SQIVND (reference sequence). The CDR3 sequence is CASSIEDSSSYNEQFF. In nucleotides, the CDR3 is TGTGCCAGTAGTATAGAGGACTCCAGCTCCTACAATGAGCAGTTCTTC.